What follows describes a single T cell receptor (beta chain). The data stem from a study of cytomegalovirus exposure and HLA in healthy donors. Overall study: HLA-typed donors were the source of about 85 million unique TCRs held in an early data release.

Germline lookup yields CDR1 SNHLY and CDR2 FYNNEI. This CDR3 region has 15 residues. V lost 5 bases and J lost 0; bases outside the gene matches: 3. PCR employed 60 Vbeta and 13 Jbeta primers. Profiled with immunoSEQ multiplex PCR; TCRdb holds only in-frame clones, not every one. The profile shows 150,000 to 160,000 clones, about 80% of them singletons. The receptor was derived from a woman between 50 and 59 years old in good health and CMV-seropositive. The sample taken for sequencing was PBMCs. The rearrangement uses TRBV2 and TRBJ2-3; TRBD2 matches 9 bases. The chain's CDR3 is CASSQTSGSTDTQYF. The CDR3 region has the DNA TGTGCCAGCAGTCAAACTAGCGGGAGCACAGATACGCAGTATTTT. Variable domain in full (rest from reference TRBV2 and TRBJ2-3): EPEVTQTPSHQVTQMGQEVILRCVPISNHLYFYWYRQILGQKVEFLVSFYNNEISEKSEIFDDQFSVERPDGSNFTLKIRSTKLEDSAMYFCASSQTSGSTDTQYFGPGTRLTVL.